Sequencing of this T cell receptor (beta chain) was carried out in a study of regulatory and conventional T cells in RAG deficiency. For this clone: The antigen remains undetermined.

CDR1 MDHEN and CDR2 SYDVKM come from the germline V gene. This CDR3 comprises 14 residues. The ends were cut back, 3 bases at V and 1 base at J, with 9 bases in the middle. Study results and limitations: Shannon entropy fell and Simpson indices rose in RAG-deficient patients.

The repertoire was sequenced with immunoSEQ multiplex PCR; TCRdb's copy has only in-frame clones and lacks some. The profile shows fewer than 35,000 clones, around 89% of them singletons. The sample was also linked to a second study, of regulatory T cells. As reported in that work: The PCR used 52 TRBV and 13 TRBJ primers.

Sequencing was done on a sample of CD8+ T cells sorted from blood. The sequence came from a human donor in good health. The gene calls are TRBV28 and TRBJ1-1; the D is unclear. The CDR3 protein is CASSLPTPNTEAFF. The CDR3 bases are TGTGCCAGCAGTTTGCCGACCCCGAACACTGAAGCTTTCTTT.